The 20 T cell receptor beta chains below all came from one sample that was sequenced in a study of CD4+ T cells in melanoma. Clones were read by immunoSEQ multiplex PCR, and TCRdb kept only the in-frame ones, dropping some. The sample shows approximately 110,000 clones, around 92% of them seen only once. Sequencing was performed on peripheral blood. These TCRs come from a human donor with melanoma.

The CDR3 spells CASSYSLSGNTIYF. The CDR3 nucleotides read TGTGCCAGCAGTTACTCACTCTCTGGAAACACCATATATTTT. The chain employs TRBV6-5 and TRBJ1-3; D gene uncertain. Germline V gene sequence: CDR1 MNHEY, CDR2 SVGAGI. This CDR3 has 14 residues. The germline V and J ends were trimmed by 0 bases and 0 bases, with 3 bases remaining between them.

The V call is TRBV19, the J call TRBJ2-7, with 7 bases lining up with TRBD1. This CDR3 contains 14 residues. CDR1 is LNHDA, CDR2 SQIVND, per germline (reference sequence). V dropped 7 bases and J dropped 0; count of bases not matched to a gene: 6. CDR3 loop: CASKGQPSSYEQYF. The CDR3 coding sequence is TGTGCCAGTAAGGGACAGCCCTCCTCCTACGAGCAGTACTTC.

This chain connects TRBV11-2 to TRBJ2-3; D remains ambiguous. Germline V lookup: CDR1 SGHAT, CDR2 FQNNGV. CDR3 size: 11 residues. Between the trimmed V and J ends, which lost 2 bases and 4 bases, there was a span of 1 base. The CDR3 nucleotides read TGTGCCAGCAGCTTATCAGATACGCAGTATTTT. Residues: CASSLSDTQYF.

This clone was recorded once. The chain employs TRBV5-4 and TRBJ2-5; 8 bases fit TRBD2. The CDR3 is 16 amino acids. V lost 4 bases, J lost 1 base, and 9 bases stayed unmatched. Germline V CDR1 and CDR2: SGHNT, YYREEE (reference sequence). This CDR3 is CASSDTGGARQETQYF. CDR3 DNA: TGTGCCAGCAGCGATACCGGGGGGGCTCGCCAAGAGACCCAGTACTTC.

This sequence joins TRBV19 and TRBJ2-7; D may be TRBD1 (5 bases). Germline values: CDR1 LNHDA, CDR2 SQIVND (reference sequence). The CDR3 length is 14 residues. Trimming took off 5 bases at V and 7 bases at J, with 18 bases between the two ends. CDR3 DNA: TGTGCCAGTAGTCCTCGGACAACCCTCTGGGAGCAGTACTTC. This encodes CASSPRTTLWEQYF.

The V gene is TRBV5-1, the J gene TRBJ2-7; D is unclear. This CDR3 comprises 13 residues. Looked up from germline, CDR1 is SGHRS and CDR2 is YFSETQ. Trimming cost V 0 bases and J 5 bases, with 9 bases left between them. CDR3 loop: CASSLALRNEQYF. The CDR3 DNA is TGCGCCAGCAGCTTGGCCCTAAGAAACGAGCAGTACTTC.

The chain carries TRBV10-3 and TRBJ1-6, with TRBD1 matching over 9 bases. J was trimmed by 8 bases and V by 4 bases; bases with no gene match: 3. Germline assignment: CDR1 ENHRY and CDR2 SYGVKD. This CDR3 comprises 14 residues. CDR3 coding DNA: TGTGCCATCAGTGGTAGGACAGGGGATTCACCCCTCCACTTT. It codes for CAISGRTGDSPLHF.

J is TRBJ2-5 and V is TRBV7-2; D not certain. Germline V CDR1 and CDR2: SGHTA, FQGNSA. The CDR3 extends over 15 amino acids. Deletions cut 5 bases from V and 0 bases from J, with 13 bases between. CDR3 DNA: TGTGCCAGCAGCGAAGGGCTCCCGTACCAAGAGACCCAGTACTTC. It translates to CASSEGLPYQETQYF.

The chain employs TRBV2 and TRBJ1-3; D gene ambiguous. CDR3 length equals 17 residues. Germline lookup yields CDR1 SNHLY and CDR2 FYNNEI. Trimming cost V 1 base and J 4 bases, with 17 bases left between them. CDR3 nucleotide sequence: TGTGCCAGCAGTGAAGGGTTCAGTCTGGATGTAGGAAACACCATATATTTT. Translated, it gives CASSEGFSLDVGNTIYF.

Comments on this clone: This sample includes further DNA sequences coding for the same CDR3. The chain has TRBV5-1 and TRBJ2-3, with D perhaps assigned TRBD1 or TRBD2 (6 bases each). The ends were cut back, 2 bases at V and 3 bases at J, with 13 bases in the middle. There are 15 residues in the CDR3. Germline loops: CDR1 SGHRS, CDR2 YFSETQ. CDR3 sequence reads: CASSFGGAGTDTQYF. CDR3 nucleotides: TGCGCCAGCAGCTTCGGGGGCGCCGGGACAGATACGCAGTATTTT.

The V and J genes are TRBV2 and TRBJ2-6, with TRBD1 matching 7 bases. V lost 8 bases, J lost 3 bases, and 7 bases stayed unmatched. CDR1 is SNHLY and CDR2 is FYNNEI in the germline V gene. The CDR3 sequence is 15 residues long. The CDR3 DNA reads as TGTGCCAGCGGGTTACAGGGGAGTGGGGCCAACGTCCTGACTTTC. Amino acid sequence: CASGLQGSGANVLTF.

The chain links TRBV7-3 to TRBJ2-7, with 8 bases lining up with TRBD1. The junction had 7 bases not matched to a gene; V was cut back by 2 bases and J by 4 bases. CDR1 is SGHTA, CDR2 FQGTGA, per germline. The CDR3 loop spans 15 amino acids. The CDR3 loop reads CASSLSGGNRYEQYF. The CDR3 DNA reads TGTGCCAGCAGCTTATCAGGGGGCAACAGATACGAGCAGTACTTC.

The chain links TRBV2 to TRBJ2-5; the D gene is possibly TRBD1 (6 bases). Germline CDR1 is SNHLY and CDR2 is FYNNEI. The CDR3 sequence is 14 residues long. V was pared by 6 bases and J by 7 bases, with 18 bases between. CDR3 DNA sequence: TGTGCCAGCAGCAGGGGCGGCAGCCGGGGGACCCAGTACTTC. Translated: CASSRGGSRGTQYF.

The V and J genes are TRBV7-9 and TRBJ2-3; 7 bases align to TRBD2. The germline V gene has CDR1 SEHNR and CDR2 FQNEAQ (reference sequence). The ends lost 2 bases at V and 2 bases at J; junction bases unmatched: 7. This CDR3 is 16 amino acids long. DNA for the CDR3: TGTGCCAGCAGCTTAAGATGGGGGGGAATCACAGATACGCAGTATTTT. Translated: CASSLRWGGITDTQYF.

This chain connects TRBV4-2 to TRBJ2-3, with D hard to call. The CDR3 is 15 amino acids. V was pared by 2 bases and J by 5 bases, with 14 bases between. Germline lookup yields CDR1 LGHNA and CDR2 YNFKEQ. The CDR3 protein is CASSQSKGFGDTQYF. The CDR3 region has the DNA TGTGCCAGCAGCCAATCCAAAGGCTTTGGAGATACGCAGTATTTT.

The chain combines TRBV14 with TRBJ2-3; tentatively, D is TRBD2 (6 bases). The germline gives CDR1 SGHDN, CDR2 FVKESK. The V end was cut by 5 bases, the J end by 2 bases, with 8 bases between. This CDR3 is built from 13 residues. CDR3 in amino acids: CASSWDFTDTQYF. The CDR3 DNA reads TGTGCCAGCAGCTGGGACTTCACAGATACGCAGTATTTT.

The chain couples TRBV5-1 to TRBJ1-4, with 9 nucleotides matching TRBD1. The V gene end was trimmed by 2 bases and the J gene end by 8 bases; junction bases not matched to a gene: 1. Germline lookup yields CDR1 SGHRS and CDR2 YFSETQ. The CDR3 contains 13 residues. The CDR3 is CASSFGQGEKLFF. The DNA for the CDR3 is TGCGCCAGCAGCTTTGGACAGGGGGAAAAACTGTTTTTT.

V is TRBV11-3 and J is TRBJ2-2; D is unresolved. The V gene's germline CDR1 is SGHNT and CDR2 YENEEA. V lost 3 bases to trimming and J lost 4 bases, with 3 bases between them. The CDR3 loop spans 12 amino acids. In DNA, the CDR3 is TGTGCCAGCAGCTTTGGCACCGGGGAGCTGTTTTTT. This codes for CASSFGTGELFF.

V and J are TRBV4-2 and TRBJ1-6; D remains ambiguous. Germline V gene data show CDR1 as LGHNA and CDR2 as YNFKEQ. The length of the CDR3 is 14 residues. The V end lost 6 bases, the J end lost 9 bases, and 15 bases lay between the germline ends. The CDR3 sequence is CASRGGEQASPLHF. In DNA, the CDR3 is TGTGCCAGCAGGGGCGGGGAGCAGGCTTCACCCCTCCACTTT.

The chain has TRBV10-3 and TRBJ2-5; possibly TRBD2 for D (6 bases). The V end was cut by 3 bases, the J end by 3 bases, with 17 bases between. The germline CDR1 and CDR2 sequences are ENHRY and SYGVKD. The CDR3 consists of 16 residues. In DNA, the CDR3 is TGTGCCATCAGTGACTCTCCTGGCGGGGTGAAAGAGACCCAGTACTTC. Residues: CAISDSPGGVKETQYF.